This T cell receptor (beta chain) was identified during a study of tumor-infiltrating lymphocytes in primary liver carcinoma. At the level of the study: Between about 4 and 11 cm across, the tumors were all of stage T1-T3 N0M0.

The germline V gene encodes CDR1 MNHEY and CDR2 SVGEGT. The CDR3 covers 16 residues. Study results and limitations: When set against blood, tumors had a significantly higher top-250-clone fraction (p = 0.039). Tumor region pairs shared more overlap than did tumor-adjacent and tumor-blood pairs.

Worth noting for this clonotype: Its specificity is not known. One end of the junction fails to match germline, which may point to a read error.

Bulk tissue was left unsorted, and RNA and DNA were co-extracted from 20-30 mg of it. Per tumor, sampling covered five separate regions. Starting from approximately 470 ng of total RNA, TCR beta cDNA was produced with a primer in the constant region. Slightly modified ARM-PCR with three nested multiplex PCR rounds yielded TCR beta libraries. Both of the initial two PCR rounds ran for approximately 11 cycles and employed TRBV1-TRBV30 forward primers alongside a C-beta reverse primer. TCRdb independently ran MiXCR on the multiplex PCR reads; one entry per CDR3 protein. The table has over 40,000 distinct CDR3 sequences, over 75% seen once.

What was sequenced was liver tumor tissue from sampling region 5. Subset defined: tumor region T5, tumor centre. V and J are TRBV6-2 or TRBV6-3 and TRBJ2-5, with D perhaps matching TRBD1 (6 bases). The origin of this receptor is a man aged 35 to 55 with primary liver carcinoma and hepatitis B virus infection. CDR3 in amino acids: CAGSFGTPEKKWGRYF. CDR3 DNA sequence: TGTGCCGGCAGTTTCGGGACACCCGAGAAAAAGTGGGGCCGGTACTTC.